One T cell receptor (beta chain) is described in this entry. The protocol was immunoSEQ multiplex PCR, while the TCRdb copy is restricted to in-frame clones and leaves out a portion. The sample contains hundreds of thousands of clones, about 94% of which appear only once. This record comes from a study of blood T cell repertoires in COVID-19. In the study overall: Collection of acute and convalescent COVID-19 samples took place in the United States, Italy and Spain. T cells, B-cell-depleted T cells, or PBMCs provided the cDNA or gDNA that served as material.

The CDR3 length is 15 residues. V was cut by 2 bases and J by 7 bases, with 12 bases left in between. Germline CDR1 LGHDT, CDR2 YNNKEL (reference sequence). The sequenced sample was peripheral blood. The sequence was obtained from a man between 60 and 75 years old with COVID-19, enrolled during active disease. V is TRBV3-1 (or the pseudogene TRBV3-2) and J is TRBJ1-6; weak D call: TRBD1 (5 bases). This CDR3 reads CASSQYRTLNSPLHF. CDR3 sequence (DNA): TGTGCCAGCAGCCAATACAGGACCCTGAATTCACCCCTCCACTTT.